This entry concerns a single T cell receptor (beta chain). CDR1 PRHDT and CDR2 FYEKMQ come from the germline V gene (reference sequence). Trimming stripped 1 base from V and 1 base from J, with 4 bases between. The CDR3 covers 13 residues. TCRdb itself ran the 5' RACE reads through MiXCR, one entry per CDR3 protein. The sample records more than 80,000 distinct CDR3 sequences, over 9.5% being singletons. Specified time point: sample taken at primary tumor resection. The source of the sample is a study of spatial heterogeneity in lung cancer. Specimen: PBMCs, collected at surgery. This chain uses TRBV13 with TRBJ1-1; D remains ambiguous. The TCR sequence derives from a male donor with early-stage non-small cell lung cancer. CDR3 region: CASSLDQNTEAFF. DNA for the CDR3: TGTGCCAGCAGCTTAGACCAGAACACTGAAGCTTTCTTT.